Listed below are T cell receptor beta chains from one sample, sequenced in a study of vaccination and CD4 T cells after COVID-19. TCRdb passed the PCR reads through MiXCR, listing each CDR3 protein once. Altogether 5,000 to 6,000 distinct CDR3 sequences are present, around 40% being singletons, with the ten largest covering roughly two fifths. Their antigens remain unidentified. The sequenced material came from CD4+ T cells from blood, cultured in vitro. Every receptor here comes from a human donor in good health. Each CDR3 is given with its conserved first and last residue. The order of the fields is CDR3 length, clone size, D gene, V gene, J gene, CDR3 DNA, CDR3 protein. D genes are given only for firm matches. Size tells how often a clone was seen (once, few, many) or the class of an expanded clone, and some rows leave it out.

11	.	.	TRBV20-1	TRBJ2-1	TGCAGTGCTCAGTGGCAGGGCGGGCAGTTCTTC	CSAQWQGGQFF
14	few	TRBD2	TRBV10-3	TRBJ2-2	TGTGCCATCTCGGGGAGGGGAGACTCCGGGGAGCTGTTTTTT	CAISGRGDSGELFF
13	few	.	TRBV6-5	TRBJ1-6	TGTGCCAGCAGTTACTCGTTAAATTCACCCCTCCACTTT	CASSYSLNSPLHF
12	few	TRBD1	TRBV7-2	TRBJ1-2	TGTGCCAGCAGCTTCACAGGGGGCGGCTACACCTTC	CASSFTGGGYTF
16	few	.	TRBV20-1	TRBJ1-6	TGCAGTGCTACTCGAGGCCCGAGCTCCTATAATTCACCCCTCCACTTT	CSATRGPSSYNSPLHF
13	.	.	TRBV20-1	TRBJ1-1	TGCAGTGTAGATGAAGGGCTGAACACTGAAGCTTTCTTT	CSVDEGLNTEAFF
13	few	.	TRBV6-5	TRBJ2-5	TGTGCCAGCAGTTACCAGGCGCAAGAGACCCAGTACTTC	CASSYQAQETQYF
16	few	TRBD1	TRBV5-1	TRBJ1-1	TGCGCCAGCAGCTGGGGGACAGGGGCCTTGAACACTGAAGCTTTCTTT	CASSWGTGALNTEAFF
18	.	TRBD2	TRBV9	TRBJ2-7	TGTGCCAGCAGCCCACTACCACCTAGCGGGGTGAAGAACTACGAGCAGTACTTC	CASSPLPPSGVKNYEQYF
15	once	.	TRBV10-1	TRBJ2-6	TGCGCCAGACAGGGCCCTAGCTCTGGGGCCAACGTCCTGTCTTTC	CARQGPSSGANVLSF
13	few	.	TRBV6-4	TRBJ2-1	TGTGCCAGCAGTGACTCGGGACACAATGAGCAGTTCTTC	CASSDSGHNEQFF
14	few	.	TRBV7-9	TRBJ1-1	TGTGCCAGCAGCTCCGTAACCGGTGGACTAAATGCTTTCTTT	CASSSVTGGLNAFF
17	large	.	TRBV10-3	TRBJ2-1	TGTGCCATCAGTGAGCCTACCCCTAGCCCTCCCCGCAATGAGCAGTTCTTC	CAISEPTPSPPRNEQFF
15	few	.	TRBV6-1	TRBJ1-2	TGTGCCAGCAGATTAAAAGACGGAGATAACTATGGCTACACCTTC	CASRLKDGDNYGYTF
15	.	.	TRBV7-3	TRBJ2-5	TGTGCCAGCAGCTTAAATGGGAGGGGGCAAGAGACCCAGTACTTC	CASSLNGRGQETQYF
16	.	TRBD1	TRBV5-8	TRBJ1-5	TGTGCCAGCAGCTTTGGACAGGGTTATAGCAATCAGCCCCAGCATTTT	CASSFGQGYSNQPQHF
13	.	.	TRBV18	TRBJ2-5	TGTGCCAGCTCACCAGGGACCCCCTGGACCCAGTACTTC	CASSPGTPWTQYF
15	.	.	TRBV27	TRBJ1-1	TGTGCCAGCAGTTCGGGGACCACGGGAAACACTGAAGCTTTCTTT	CASSSGTTGNTEAFF
16	few	TRBD2	TRBV20-1	TRBJ2-7	TGCAGTGCTAGAGATTTCCTAGCGGGGGAATCCTACGAGCAGTACTTC	CSARDFLAGESYEQYF
14	.	.	TRBV10-1	TRBJ1-2	TGCGCCAGCAGTGACGGTACGGCAAACTATGGCTACACCTTC	CASSDGTANYGYTF
15	.	.	TRBV5-6	TRBJ1-1	TGTGCCAGCAGCTCCCCTCACAAGGGGCGTACTGAAGCTTTCTTT	CASSSPHKGRTEAFF
13	few	TRBD1	TRBV6-5	TRBJ1-1	TGTGCCAGCAGTTACCCACAGGGGGCGAGCCCTGTCTTT	CASSYPQGASPVF
13	.	TRBD2	TRBV25-1	TRBJ2-2	TGTGCCAGCAGTAGCGGGGGCCCCGGGGAGCTGTTTTTT	CASSSGGPGELFF
13	.	.	TRBV6-1	TRBJ2-3	TGTGCCAGCAGCGCGGTTTTCTCGGATACGCAGTATTTT	CASSAVFSDTQYF
15	few	TRBD2	TRBV9	TRBJ2-1	TGTGCCAGCAGCGCACTAGCGGGGGCCCGGAATGAGCAGTTCTTC	CASSALAGARNEQFF
15	.	TRBD1	TRBV11-2	TRBJ1-1	TGTGCCAGCAGCTTCCCCGGGACAGGCGACACTGAAGCTTTCTTT	CASSFPGTGDTEAFF
16	.	.	TRBV7-2	TRBJ1-3	TGTGCCAGCAGCTTAGTGGTCGGGGTGGGTGGAAACACCATATATTTT	CASSLVVGVGGNTIYF